The 5 T cell receptor beta chains below were found in one sample sequenced in a study of OX40 agonist ivuxolimab in advanced cancers. Clones were sequenced by immunoSEQ multiplex PCR, and TCRdb holds only the in-frame ones, with some missing. The sample consists of under 95,000 clones, roughly 86% of them appearing once. The specimen comprised CD4+ or CD8+ T cells sorted from blood, sampled in a trial of the OX40 agonist ivuxolimab. The receptors derive from an adult with an advanced solid tumor such as melanoma, head and neck, liver or kidney cancer.

This clone was observed a handful of times. The chain couples TRBV5-3 to TRBJ2-7; 13 nucleotides align to TRBD2. TRBV5-3 is an ORF, with its function uncertain. V gave up 4 bases and J gave up 0 bases; unmatched junction bases: 19. This CDR3 comprises 21 residues. The CDR3 sequence: CARSLTGRTSGSPHSSYEQYF. In DNA, the CDR3 is TGTGCCAGAAGCCTAACGGGTCGGACTAGCGGGAGTCCCCATAGCTCCTACGAGCAGTACTTC.

The chain carries TRBV7-3 and TRBJ2-1; TRBD2 is a possible D gene (6 bases). Trimming took 5 bases from V and 5 from J, leaving 10 bases between them. There are 13 residues in the CDR3. The germline gives CDR1 SGHTA, CDR2 FQGTGA. For the CDR3, the DNA is TGTGCCAGCAGCACCCGGACTAACAATGAGCAGTTCTTC. Its protein is CASSTRTNNEQFF.

This clone has only a few counts. The genes are TRBV2 and TRBJ1-1; D is perhaps TRBD1 (5 bases). Germline values: CDR1 SNHLY, CDR2 FYNNEI. The ends were cut back, 8 bases at V and 7 bases at J, with 17 bases in the middle. This CDR3 is 13 amino acids long. Written as DNA, the CDR3 is TGTGCCAGCCTTCTCGGGGGGGTGGGTGAAGCTTTCTTT. Its translation: CASLLGGVGEAFF.

This clone was detected once. The rearrangement links TRBV2 to TRBJ1-3; D is undetermined. Germline CDR1 SNHLY, CDR2 FYNNEI. The CDR3 length is 14 residues. V dropped 8 bases and J dropped 0 bases, with 11 bases sitting between them. The DNA of the CDR3 is TGTGCCAGCGTCGTCCACTCCTCTGGAAACACCATATATTTT. As protein: CASVVHSSGNTIYF. The full variable domain, completed using reference TRBV2 and TRBJ1-3, is EPEVTQTPSHQVTQMGQEVILRCVPISNHLYFYWYRQILGQKVEFLVSFYNNEISEKSEIFDDQFSVERPDGSNFTLKIRSTKLEDSAMYFCASVVHSSGNTIYFGEGSWLTVV.

This chain connects TRBV4-1 to TRBJ1-1, with TRBD1 identical over 7 bases. Per the germline V gene, CDR1 is MGHRA and CDR2 is YSYEKL. The CDR3 is made up of 13 amino acids. The ends lost 5 bases at V and 3 bases at J; junction bases unmatched: 3. The CDR3 protein is CASSFTGDTEAFF. The CDR3 nucleotides read TGCGCCAGCAGCTTTACAGGGGACACTGAAGCTTTCTTT.